This T cell receptor beta chain was captured in a study of cytomegalovirus exposure and HLA in healthy donors. The overall study: The roughly 120 validation repertoires matched the approximately 700 first-cohort repertoires in platform, a later analysis reported.

The CDR3 has 13 residues. V was pared by 6 bases and J by 5 bases, with 13 bases between. Germline CDR1 MNHEY, CDR2 SMNVEV (reference sequence). A note on this clone: The antigen is unknown.

Broader study findings: Listed as cytomegalovirus-associated were more than 150 TCR beta chains. According to a subsequent analysis, TCR clusters from the first cohort were inclined to appear together in the roughly 120 validation repertoires.

Using immunoSEQ multiplex PCR, the repertoire was profiled, and TCRdb retains in-frame clones only, with some absent. The repertoire holds 150,000 to 160,000 clones, with roughly 90% as singletons. This clonotype was sampled from a man aged 18 to 29 in good health and CMV-seropositive. The J gene is TRBJ1-2, the V gene TRBV27, with TRBD1 as a possible D gene (5 bases). The sample consisted of PBMCs. The CDR3 nucleotides are TGTGCCAGCAGGGAGGGACTCACGTATGGCTACACCTTC. Translated, it gives CASREGLTYGYTF.